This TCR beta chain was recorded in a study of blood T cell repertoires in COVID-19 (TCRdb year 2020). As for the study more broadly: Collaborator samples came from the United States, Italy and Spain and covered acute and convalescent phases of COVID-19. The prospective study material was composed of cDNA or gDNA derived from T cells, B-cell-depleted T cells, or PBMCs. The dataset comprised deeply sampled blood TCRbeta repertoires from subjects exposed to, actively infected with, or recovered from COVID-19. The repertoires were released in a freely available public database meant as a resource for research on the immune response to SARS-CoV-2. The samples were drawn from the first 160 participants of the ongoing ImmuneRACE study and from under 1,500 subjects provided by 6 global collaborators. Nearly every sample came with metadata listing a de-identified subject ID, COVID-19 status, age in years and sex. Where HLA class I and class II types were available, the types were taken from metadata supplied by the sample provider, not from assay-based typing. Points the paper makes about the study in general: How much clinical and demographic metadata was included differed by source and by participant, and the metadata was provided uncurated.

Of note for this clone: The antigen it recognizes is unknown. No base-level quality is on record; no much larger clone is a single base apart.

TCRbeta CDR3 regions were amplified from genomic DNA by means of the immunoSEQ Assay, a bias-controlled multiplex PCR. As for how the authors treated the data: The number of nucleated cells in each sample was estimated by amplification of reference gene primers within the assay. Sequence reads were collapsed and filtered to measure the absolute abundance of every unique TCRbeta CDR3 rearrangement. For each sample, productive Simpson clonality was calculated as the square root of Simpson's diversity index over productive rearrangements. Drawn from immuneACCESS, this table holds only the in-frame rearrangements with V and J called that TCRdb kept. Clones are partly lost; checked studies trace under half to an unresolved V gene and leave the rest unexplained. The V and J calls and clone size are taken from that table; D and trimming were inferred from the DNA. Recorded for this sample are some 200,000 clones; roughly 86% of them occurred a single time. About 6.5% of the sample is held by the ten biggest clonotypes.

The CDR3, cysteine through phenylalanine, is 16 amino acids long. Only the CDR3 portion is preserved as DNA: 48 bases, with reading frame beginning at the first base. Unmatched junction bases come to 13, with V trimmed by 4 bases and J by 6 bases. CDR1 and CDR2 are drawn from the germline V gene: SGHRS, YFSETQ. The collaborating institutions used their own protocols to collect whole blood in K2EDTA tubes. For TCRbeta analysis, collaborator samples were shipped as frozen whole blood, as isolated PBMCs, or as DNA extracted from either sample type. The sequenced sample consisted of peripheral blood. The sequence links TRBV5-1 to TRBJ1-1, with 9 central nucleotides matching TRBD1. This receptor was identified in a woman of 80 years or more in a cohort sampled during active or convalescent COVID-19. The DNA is TGCGCCAGCAGCCCCAAAAATACAGGGGGCGCCTCTGAAGCTTTCTTT. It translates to CASSPKNTGGASEAFF.